The 29 T cell receptor beta chains below were found in one sample sequenced in a study of T cells in Graves' hyperthyroidism and ophthalmopathy. TCR beta CDR3 sequences were amplified from RNA transcripts. The primer set for the first-round RT-PCR of the TCR CDR3 was HTBI. TCRdb passed the multiplex PCR reads through MiXCR, listing each CDR3 protein once. The sample consists of some 350,000 distinct CDR3 sequences, roughly 25% of them appearing once. The sequenced sample consisted of blood. These receptor sequences come from a man in his fifties or sixties with Graves' hyperthyroidism.

A few counts support this clonotype. J is TRBJ2-3 and V is TRBV20-1, with D tentatively TRBD2 (6 bases). Germline assignment: CDR1 DFQATT and CDR2 SNEGSKA (reference sequence). The ends were cut back, 5 bases at V and 0 bases at J, with 15 bases in the middle. The CDR3 spans 15 residues. The CDR3 loop is CSAQRAGTSTDTQYF. The DNA for the CDR3 is TGCAGTGCTCAGAGAGCAGGGACTAGCACAGATACGCAGTATTTT.

The chain is built from TRBV4-2 and TRBJ2-3, with D perhaps matching TRBD2 (5 bases). The V end lost 0 bases, the J end lost 7 bases, and 11 bases lay between the germline ends. The CDR3 runs 14 residues. Germline V gives CDR1 LGHNA, CDR2 YNFKEQ. CDR3 region: CASSQETQRYTQYF. Here the CDR3 DNA reads TGTGCCAGCAGCCAAGAGACTCAGCGGTATACGCAGTATTTT.

This chain links TRBV6-1 with TRBJ1-6; perhaps TRBD1 as D (5 bases). V shed 2 bases and J shed 10 bases, with 12 bases lying between them. Germline V gene data show CDR1 as MNHNS and CDR2 as SASEGT. The CDR3 sequence is 14 residues long. The CDR3 DNA sequence: TGTGCCAGCAGTGAAATTCCAGGGCCCTCACCCCTCCACTTT. Residues: CASSEIPGPSPLHF.

This clonotype is a singleton in its sample. CDR3 region: CASSQGSFGGVSTGELFF. CDR3 sequence (DNA): TGTGCCAGCAGCCAAGGCTCTTTCGGTGGGGTGAGCACCGGGGAGCTGTTTTTT. The chain is built from TRBV3-1 and TRBJ2-2; D not certain. Trimming pared 1 base from V and 4 bases from J, leaving 19 bases between. Per germline, CDR1 LGHDT and CDR2 YNNKEL (reference sequence). The CDR3 totals 18 residues. The whole variable domain, filled in from reference TRBV3-1 and TRBJ2-2, reads DTAVSQTPKYLVTQMGNDKSIKCEQNLGHDTMYWYKQDSKKFLKIMFSYNNKELIINETVPNRFSPKSPDKAHLNLHINSLELGDSAVYFCASSQGSFGGVSTGELFFGEGSRLTVL.

This clonotype was seen a handful of times. DNA of the CDR3: TGTGCCAGCAGTTTAGACCGGGACAGGGAGGGCCTGGGTACGCAGTATTTT. It translates to CASSLDRDREGLGTQYF. The rearrangement links TRBV12-3 or TRBV12-4 to TRBJ2-3; 9 bases match TRBD1. The CDR3 covers 17 residues. V trimming: 1 base; J trimming: 8 bases; junction bases outside the gene matches: 13.

Ten or more counts support this clonotype. The chain joins TRBV7-6 to TRBJ2-7; the D gene is possibly TRBD2 (5 bases). Trimming left V 5 bases short and J 3 bases short, with 11 bases between. The V gene's germline CDR1 is SGHVS and CDR2 FNYEAQ. The CDR3 length is 13 residues. The DNA for the CDR3 is TGTGCCAGCAGCCAAGGACGGGGCTACGAGCAGTACTTC. This gives the protein CASSQGRGYEQYF.

This clonotype was counted ten times or more. The chain has TRBV7-3 and TRBJ2-1, with 13 bases matching TRBD2. The CDR3 runs to 15 residues. Germline V CDR1 and CDR2: SGHTA, FQGTGA. V shed 5 bases, J shed 4 bases, and the junction held 2 bases outside the gene matches. CDR3 in amino acids: CASSQTSGRYNEQFF. DNA of the CDR3: TGTGCCAGCAGCCAGACTAGCGGGAGGTACAATGAGCAGTTCTTC.

The V gene is TRBV27, the J gene TRBJ2-1; D not certain. Trimming shortened V by 2 bases and J by 3 bases, and 8 bases separated the two germline ends. CDR1 is MNHEY, CDR2 SMNVEV, per germline (reference sequence). This CDR3 has 14 amino acids. The CDR3 region has the DNA TGTGCCAGCAGTTTAGCGGAACACTACAATGAGCAGTTCTTC. This codes for CASSLAEHYNEQFF.

V usage is TRBV7-2 and J usage is TRBJ2-3; D not certain. V dropped 6 bases and J dropped 3 bases, with 13 bases sitting between them. The CDR3 is 14 amino acids. Germline CDR1 reads SGHTA; CDR2 reads FQGNSA. The CDR3 sequence is CASRLLITTDTQYF. The CDR3 region has the DNA TGTGCCAGCAGATTACTGATCACTACAGATACGCAGTATTTT.

V is TRBV20-1 and J is TRBJ1-1; D is unclear. From germline, CDR1 is DFQATT and CDR2 SNEGSKA (reference sequence). This CDR3 has 14 amino acids. Trimming took off 2 bases at V and 5 bases at J, with 15 bases between the two ends. CDR3 sequence: CSARSTIPRTEAFF. The CDR3 DNA follows: TGCAGTGCTAGATCGACAATTCCGAGGACTGAAGCTTTCTTT.

The chain employs TRBV6-1 and TRBJ1-1, with TRBD1 as a possible D gene (5 bases). The CDR3 has 14 residues. Per germline, CDR1 MNHNS and CDR2 SASEGT. Between the trimmed V and J ends, which lost 6 bases and 6 bases, there was a span of 17 bases. The CDR3 bases are TGTGCCAGCAGCCGACCGGGGCAGGAAGCTGAAGCTTTCTTT. It yields the protein CASSRPGQEAEAFF.

This chain links TRBV20-1 with TRBJ2-5, with TRBD2 matching over 9 bases. V lost 6 bases, J lost 2 bases, and 13 bases stayed unmatched. The CDR3 contains 16 residues. Germline CDR1 DFQATT, CDR2 SNEGSKA (reference sequence). CDR3 sequence (DNA): TGCAGTGCCCAGGGCCTAAGACTAGCGGTACAAGAGACCCAGTACTTC. It specifies CSAQGLRLAVQETQYF.

This clonotype was seen a few times. The CDR3 region is CASSLETSANTGELFF. CDR3 nucleotide sequence: TGTGCCAGCAGCTTGGAGACTAGCGCGAACACCGGGGAGCTGTTTTTT. The chain joins TRBV5-6 to TRBJ2-2, with 8 bases identical to TRBD2. CDR3 length: 16 amino acids. Germline CDR1 SGHDT, CDR2 YYEEEE. The junction had 1 base not matched to a gene; V was cut back by 0 bases and J by 0 bases.

This clonotype was seen a few times. V usage is TRBV20-1 and J usage is TRBJ2-3; the match to TRBD2 covers 10 bases. The CDR3 loop spans 17 amino acids. The germline V gene encodes CDR1 DFQATT and CDR2 SNEGSKA (reference sequence). V shed 0 bases and J 3 bases; nucleotides not matched to a gene: 9. CDR3 DNA: TGCAGTGCTAGAGACTCTAGCGGGAGACTTGGGACAGATACGCAGTATTTT. As protein: CSARDSSGRLGTDTQYF.

The chain has TRBV28 and TRBJ1-2; a possible D gene is TRBD1 (5 bases). V was cut by 4 bases and J by 4 bases, with 16 bases left in between. The CDR3 length is 15 residues. CDR1 and CDR2 from the germline V gene are MDHEN and SYDVKM. CDR3 in amino acids: CASSSDNWGLYGYTF. The DNA of the CDR3 is TGTGCCAGCAGTTCCGACAACTGGGGCCTCTATGGCTACACCTTC.

This clonotype has more than one count but fewer than ten. The V gene is TRBV3-1, the J gene TRBJ2-7, with D uncertain. V lost 0 bases to trimming and J lost 3 bases, with 12 bases between them. CDR1 and CDR2 (germline): LGHDT, YNNKEL (reference sequence). CDR3 length equals 15 residues. This CDR3 reads CASSQDRNWNYEQYF. The DNA of the CDR3 is TGTGCCAGCAGCCAAGACCGGAACTGGAACTACGAGCAGTACTTC.

The chain recombines TRBV29-1 with TRBJ2-5; D is unclear. The V end lost 6 bases, the J end lost 9 bases, and 11 bases lay between the germline ends. This CDR3 comprises 10 residues. Germline V gene data show CDR1 as SQVTM and CDR2 as ANQGSEA. The CDR3 coding sequence is TGCAGCGTAGGCGCAAGAGCCCAGTACTTC. Its protein is CSVGARAQYF.

The chain has TRBV15 and TRBJ1-5; D is perhaps TRBD1 (5 bases). The CDR3 sequence is 17 residues long. Germline V gives CDR1 LNHNV, CDR2 YYDKDF (reference sequence). With 1 base removed from V and 4 bases from J, the gap between germline ends came to 17 bases. CDR3 residues: CATSRVKRQPGNQPQHF. In DNA form, the CDR3 reads TGTGCCACCAGCAGAGTGAAAAGACAGCCTGGAAATCAGCCCCAGCATTTT.

V usage is TRBV18 and J usage is TRBJ2-2, with a tentative D call TRBD2 (6 bases). Germline assignment: CDR1 KGHSH and CDR2 LQKENI. The CDR3 is 18 residues long. V lost 3 bases to trimming and J lost 0 bases, with 17 bases between them. DNA of the CDR3: TGTGCCAGCTCACCGACTGATTATAGCGGCGCGAACACCGGGGAGCTGTTTTTT. This encodes CASSPTDYSGANTGELFF. The entire variable domain, with the rest obtained from reference TRBV18 and TRBJ2-2, is as follows: NAGVMQNPRHLVRRRGQEARLRCSPMKGHSHVYWYRQLPEEGLKFMVYLQKENIIDESGMPKERFSAEFPKEGPSILRIQQVVRGDSAAYFCASSPTDYSGANTGELFFGEGSRLTVL.

The chain links TRBV7-2 to TRBJ1-3; 10 bases are shared with TRBD1. The V and J ends lost 5 bases and 3 bases, in that order; junction bases with no gene match: 4. Germline CDR1 reads SGHTA; CDR2 reads FQGNSA. This CDR3 contains 15 residues. This CDR3 is CASSARTGGGNTIYF. Written as DNA, the CDR3 is TGTGCCAGCAGCGCAAGGACAGGGGGTGGAAACACCATATATTTT.

The table lists this clonotype with many counts. V gene TRBV27 combines with J gene TRBJ2-7, with D maybe TRBD1 (5 bases). Trimming removed 4 bases at V and 2 bases at J, with 12 bases between. The length of the CDR3 is 14 residues. The V gene's germline CDR1 is MNHEY and CDR2 SMNVEV (reference sequence). CDR3: CASSSSLGPYEQYF. CDR3 DNA: TGTGCCAGCAGTTCCTCACTGGGGCCCTACGAGCAGTACTTC.

This clonotype showed up just once. The chain employs TRBV6-2 or TRBV6-3 and TRBJ2-4; 9 nucleotides agree with TRBD1. Germline trimming cut 5 bases from V and 2 bases from J; bases unmatched to any gene: 7. Germline CDR1 is MNHEY and CDR2 is SVGEGT. The CDR3 is 16 amino acids. The CDR3 bases are TGTGCCAGCAGTCACACCGGACAGGGGTCCAAAAACATTCAGTACTTC. This codes for CASSHTGQGSKNIQYF.

Of note for this clonotype: A much larger clonotype is one base distant, so this may be a read error. This chain joins TRBV3-1 and TRBJ1-5; D is uncertain. This CDR3 has 13 residues. CDR1 is LGHDT and CDR2 is YNNKEL in the germline V gene (reference sequence). In nucleotides, the CDR3 is TGTCCCAGCAGCCCCTCCCCAGATCAGCCCCAGCATTTT. Translation: CPSSPSPDQPQHF.

The rearrangement links TRBV11-1 to TRBJ1-1; unclear D gene. The CDR3 is made up of 15 amino acids. Trimming took 1 base from V and 5 from J, leaving 14 bases between them. In germline, CDR1 is SGHAT, CDR2 FQDESV (reference sequence). The CDR3 here is CASSLGTQAGTEAFF. The CDR3 DNA is TGTGCCAGCAGCTTAGGCACGCAGGCGGGGACTGAAGCTTTCTTT. Complete variable domain (other parts from reference TRBV11-1 and TRBJ1-1): EAEVAQSPRYKITEKSQAVAFWCDPISGHATLYWYRQILGQGPELLVQFQDESVVDDSQLPKDRFSAERLKGVDSTLKIQPAELGDSAMYLCASSLGTQAGTEAFFGQGTRLTVV.

The chain uses TRBV7-3 and TRBJ2-7, with D possibly matching TRBD2 (6 bases). This CDR3 is built from 16 residues. V lost 1 base and J lost 0, with 13 bases in between. The germline V gene encodes CDR1 SGHTA and CDR2 FQGTGA. The CDR3 here is CASSLKRAGTSYEQYF. In DNA, the CDR3 is TGTGCCAGCAGCTTAAAGCGGGCGGGAACCTCCTACGAGCAGTACTTC.

The chain employs TRBV12-5 and TRBJ2-5; D gene uncertain. This CDR3 spans 14 amino acids. CDR1 is LGHNT and CDR2 is FRNRAP in the germline V gene. Trimming removed 5 bases from V and 0 bases from J, with 10 bases in between. CDR3 in amino acids: CASGPGHNQETQYF. The DNA of the CDR3 is TGTGCTAGTGGTCCAGGCCATAACCAAGAGACCCAGTACTTC.

For this clonotype: The DNA is left out, because the CDR3 cannot be placed on it with certainty; the CDR3 is given as TCRdb lists it. The rearrangement joins TRBV7-2 to TRBJ2-7; no check of the table's D call, TRBD2, against the DNA was made. The CDR3 has 21 residues if both end residues are counted. The V gene's germline CDR1 is SGHTA and CDR2 FQGNSA. The CDR3 sequence: CASSFYICSASGLANPYEQYF.

The DNA of the CDR3 is TGTGCCTGGAGTGTACTCACTAGCGGACGAGATACGCAGTATTTT. Amino acids: CAWSVLTSGRDTQYF. This chain links TRBV30 with TRBJ2-3; 8 bases fit TRBD2. Trimming cost V 0 bases and J 5 bases; bases outside gene matches: 7. CDR3 length equals 15 residues. Germline lookup yields CDR1 GTSNPN and CDR2 SVGIG (reference sequence).

The sample holds a few counts of this clonotype. The V and J genes are TRBV20-1 and TRBJ1-2; D uncertain. This CDR3 has 12 residues. The V gene's germline CDR1 is DFQATT and CDR2 SNEGSKA (reference sequence). Trimming removed 0 bases from V and 8 bases from J, with 10 bases in between. The CDR3 here is CSARDRGEGYTF. CDR3 in DNA: TGCAGTGCTAGAGACAGAGGAGAGGGCTACACCTTC.